This TCR beta chain stems from a study of vaccination effects on CD4 cells after COVID-19. Looking at the study overall: Viral peptide pools were used in the ViraFEST assay to expand antigen-specific CD4+ T cells, and sequencing came afterward.

A 10-day culture period preceded the isolation of CD4+ T cells. Of the BNT162b2 and mRNA-1273 vaccines, participants received two doses of one or the other. Trimming removed 3 bases from V and 4 bases from J; junction bases left unmatched: 7. The CDR3 extends over 15 amino acids. CDR1 and CDR2 from the germline V gene are LGHDT and YNNKEL (reference sequence). TCRdb's copy holds only in-frame clones and misses some; the assay was immunoSEQ multiplex PCR. Of 65,000 to 90,000 clones listed, 65% to 80% are singletons. About this clone: Antigen specificity is unknown.

The chain recombines TRBV3-1 (or the pseudogene TRBV3-2) with TRBJ1-2; TRBD1 aligns across 8 bases. The clonotype was recovered from a human donor who received a COVID-19 vaccine. The input for sequencing was CD4+ T cells from PBMCs cultured without peptide, taken after COVID-19 vaccination. DNA of the CDR3: TGTGCCAGCAGCCACCTGGACAGGGCCCCCTATGGCTACACCTTC. This translates into CASSHLDRAPYGYTF.